This T cell receptor beta chain was found in a study of graft-versus-host responses after intestinal transplantation. Overall study context: Each of the recipients got a multivisceral, liver-intestinal, or isolated intestinal transplant. After anti-thymocyte globulin induction, recipients took tacrolimus and steroids for approximately three years. Study results and caveats: Researchers found GvH clones in recipient marrow, and some showed up first in ileum or blood.

The assay was immunoSEQ multiplex PCR, and TCRdb's table has in-frame clones only and misses some. The table shows around 90,000 clones, with around 93% occurring only once. Comments on this clone: Its antigen is still unknown.

Looked up from germline, CDR1 is MNHEY and CDR2 is SVGAGI. This CDR3 has 14 amino acids. V was pared by 4 bases and J by 2 bases, with 11 bases between. Source: unstimulated CD8+ T cells sorted from spleen or lymph node cells, taken before transplant. The source is a human donor who was the organ donor for an intestinal transplant. V gene TRBV6-5 combines with J gene TRBJ2-5; D not certain. The CDR3: CASSLFPRQETQYF. The CDR3, as DNA: TGTGCCAGCAGTTTGTTCCCCAGACAAGAGACCCAGTACTTC.